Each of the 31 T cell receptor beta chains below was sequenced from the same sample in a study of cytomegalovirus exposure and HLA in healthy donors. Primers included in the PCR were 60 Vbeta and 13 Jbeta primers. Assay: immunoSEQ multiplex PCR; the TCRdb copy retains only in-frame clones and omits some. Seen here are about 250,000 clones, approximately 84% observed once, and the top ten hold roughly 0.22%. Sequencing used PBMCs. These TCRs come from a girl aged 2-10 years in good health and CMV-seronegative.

The CDR3 loop reads CASSADRGTNTEAFF. CDR3 nucleotides: TGTGCCAGTAGTGCGGACAGGGGGACGAACACTGAAGCTTTCTTT. The J gene is TRBJ1-1, the V gene TRBV19, with 10 bases identical to TRBD1. Germline V gene sequence: CDR1 LNHDA, CDR2 SQIVND (reference sequence). After removal of 5 bases from V and 1 base from J, the junction contained 4 bases not matched to a gene. This CDR3 has 15 residues.

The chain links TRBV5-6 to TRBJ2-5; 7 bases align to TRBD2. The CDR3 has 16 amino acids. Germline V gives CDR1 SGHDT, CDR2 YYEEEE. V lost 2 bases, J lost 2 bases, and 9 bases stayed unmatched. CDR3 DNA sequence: TGTGCCAGCAGCTTCGCGGGGAGGGGACCTCAAGAGACCCAGTACTTC. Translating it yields CASSFAGRGPQETQYF.

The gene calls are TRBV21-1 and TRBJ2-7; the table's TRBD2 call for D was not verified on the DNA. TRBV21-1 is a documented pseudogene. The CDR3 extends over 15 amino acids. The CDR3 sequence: CASSNSARGSYEQYF. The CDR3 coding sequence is TGTGCCAGCAGCAATAGCGCCCGAGGTTCCTACGAGCAGTACTTC.

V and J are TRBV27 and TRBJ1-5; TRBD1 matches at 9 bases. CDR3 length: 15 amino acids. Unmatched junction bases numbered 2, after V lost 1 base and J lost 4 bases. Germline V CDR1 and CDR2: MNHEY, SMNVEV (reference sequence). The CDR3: CASSLLGTGNQPQHF. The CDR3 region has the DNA TGTGCCAGCAGTTTATTAGGGACAGGGAATCAGCCCCAGCATTTT.

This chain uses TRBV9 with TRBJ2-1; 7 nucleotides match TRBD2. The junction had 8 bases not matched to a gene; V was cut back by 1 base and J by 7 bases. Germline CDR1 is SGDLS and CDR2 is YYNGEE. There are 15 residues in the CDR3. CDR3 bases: TGTGCCAGCAGCGTACGGCCGGGAGGAGGAAATGAGCAGTTCTTC. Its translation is CASSVRPGGGNEQFF.

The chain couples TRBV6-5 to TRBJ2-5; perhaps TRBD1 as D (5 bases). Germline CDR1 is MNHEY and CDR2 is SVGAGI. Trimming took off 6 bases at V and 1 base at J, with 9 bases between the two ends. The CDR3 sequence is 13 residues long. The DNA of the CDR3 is TGTGCCAGCAGCCACCAGGGCCAAGAGACCCAGTACTTC. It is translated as CASSHQGQETQYF.

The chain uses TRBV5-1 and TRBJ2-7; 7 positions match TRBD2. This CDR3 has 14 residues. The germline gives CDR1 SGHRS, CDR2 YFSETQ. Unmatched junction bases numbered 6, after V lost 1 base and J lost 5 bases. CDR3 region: CASSLRASGNEQYF. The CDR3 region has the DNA TGCGCCAGCAGCTTGAGAGCTAGCGGTAACGAGCAGTACTTC.

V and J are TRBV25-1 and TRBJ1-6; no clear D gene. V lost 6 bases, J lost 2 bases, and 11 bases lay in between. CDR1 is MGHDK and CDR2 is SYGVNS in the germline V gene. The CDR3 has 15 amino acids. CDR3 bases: TGTGCCAGCAGCGCCGAGAGGGCCTATAATTCACCCCTCCACTTT. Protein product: CASSAERAYNSPLHF.

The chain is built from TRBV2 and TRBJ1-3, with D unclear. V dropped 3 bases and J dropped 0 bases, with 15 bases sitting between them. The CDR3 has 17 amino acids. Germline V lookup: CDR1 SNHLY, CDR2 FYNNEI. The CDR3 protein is CASSDSPAGLSGNTIYF. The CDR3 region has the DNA TGTGCCAGCAGTGATTCTCCGGCAGGCCTCTCTGGAAACACCATATATTTT.

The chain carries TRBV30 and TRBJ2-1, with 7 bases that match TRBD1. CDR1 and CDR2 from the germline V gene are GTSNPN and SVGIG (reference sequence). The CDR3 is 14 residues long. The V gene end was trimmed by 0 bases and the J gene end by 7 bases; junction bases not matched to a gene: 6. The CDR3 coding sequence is TGTGCCTGGAGTGTACAGGGGCGGTGGAATGAGCAGTTCTTC. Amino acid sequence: CAWSVQGRWNEQFF.

CDR3 sequence reads: CASSLWSSGGATDTQYF. The CDR3 DNA reads TGCGCCAGCAGCTTGTGGTCTAGCGGGGGGGCCACAGATACGCAGTATTTT. This chain joins TRBV5-1 and TRBJ2-3, with 12 bases fitting TRBD2. Germline V gives CDR1 SGHRS, CDR2 YFSETQ. Trimming cost V 1 base and J 2 bases; bases outside gene matches: 5. This CDR3 spans 17 amino acids.

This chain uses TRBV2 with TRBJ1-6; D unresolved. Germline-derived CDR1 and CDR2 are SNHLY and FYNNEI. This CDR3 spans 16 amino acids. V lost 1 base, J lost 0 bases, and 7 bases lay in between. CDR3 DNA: TGTGCCAGCAGTGAAGTTAAGCTCTCCTATAATTCACCCCTCCACTTT. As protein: CASSEVKLSYNSPLHF.

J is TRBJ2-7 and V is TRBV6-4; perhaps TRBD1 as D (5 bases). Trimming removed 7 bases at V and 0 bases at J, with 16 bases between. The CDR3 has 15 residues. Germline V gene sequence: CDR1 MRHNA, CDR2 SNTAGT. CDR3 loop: CASNRRQPSSYEQYF. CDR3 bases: TGTGCCAGCAATCGGAGACAGCCTAGCTCCTACGAGCAGTACTTC.

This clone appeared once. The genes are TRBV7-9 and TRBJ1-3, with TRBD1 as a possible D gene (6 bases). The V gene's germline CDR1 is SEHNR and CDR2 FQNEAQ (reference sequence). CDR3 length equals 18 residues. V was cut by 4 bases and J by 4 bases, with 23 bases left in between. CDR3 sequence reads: CASSSTTIRQVRGNTIYF. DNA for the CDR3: TGTGCCAGCAGCTCCACGACCATCCGACAGGTCCGCGGAAACACCATATATTTT.

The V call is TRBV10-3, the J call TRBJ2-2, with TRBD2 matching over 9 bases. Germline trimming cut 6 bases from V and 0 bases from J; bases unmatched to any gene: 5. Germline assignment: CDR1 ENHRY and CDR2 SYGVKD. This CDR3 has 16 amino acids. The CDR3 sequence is CAIRSLAGANTGELFF. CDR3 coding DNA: TGTGCCATCAGATCTTTAGCGGGAGCGAACACCGGGGAGCTGTTTTTT.

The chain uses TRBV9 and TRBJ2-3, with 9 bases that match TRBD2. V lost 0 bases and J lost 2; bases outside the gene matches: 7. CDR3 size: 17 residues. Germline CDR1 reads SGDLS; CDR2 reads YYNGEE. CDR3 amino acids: CASSVGQSGGPTDTQYF. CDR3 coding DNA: TGTGCCAGCAGCGTAGGGCAAAGCGGGGGGCCCACAGATACGCAGTATTTT.

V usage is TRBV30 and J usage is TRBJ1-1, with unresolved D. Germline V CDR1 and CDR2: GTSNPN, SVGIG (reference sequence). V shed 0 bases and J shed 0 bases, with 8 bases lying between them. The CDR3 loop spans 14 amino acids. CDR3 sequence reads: CAWSVLPVNTEAFF. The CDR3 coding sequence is TGTGCCTGGAGTGTACTCCCGGTGAACACTGAAGCTTTCTTT.

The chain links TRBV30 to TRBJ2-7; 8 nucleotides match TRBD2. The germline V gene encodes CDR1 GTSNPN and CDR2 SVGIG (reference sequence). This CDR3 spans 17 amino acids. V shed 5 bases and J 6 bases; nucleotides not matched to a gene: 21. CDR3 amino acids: CAWSVARTSGFPGEQYF. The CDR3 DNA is TGTGCCTGGTCGGTTGCCCGAACTAGCGGATTTCCCGGCGAGCAGTACTTC. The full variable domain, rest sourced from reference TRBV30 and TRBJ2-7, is SQTIHQWPATLVQPVGSPLSLECTVEGTSNPNLYWYRQAAGRGLQLLFYSVGIGQISSEVPQNLSASRPQDRQFILSSKKLLLSDSGFYLCAWSVARTSGFPGEQYFGPGTRLTVT.

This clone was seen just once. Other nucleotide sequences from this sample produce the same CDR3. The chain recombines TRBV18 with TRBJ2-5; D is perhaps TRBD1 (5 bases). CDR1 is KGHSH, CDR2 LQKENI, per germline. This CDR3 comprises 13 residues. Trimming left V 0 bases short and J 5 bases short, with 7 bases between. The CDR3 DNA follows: TGTGCCAGCTCACCACCCCAGGGTGAGACCCAGTACTTC. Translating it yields CASSPPQGETQYF.

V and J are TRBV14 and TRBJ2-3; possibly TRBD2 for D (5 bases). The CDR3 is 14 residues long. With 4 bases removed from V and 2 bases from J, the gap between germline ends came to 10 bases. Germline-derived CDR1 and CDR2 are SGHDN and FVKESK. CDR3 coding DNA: TGTGCCAGCAGCCCCGGACTCCCCACAGATACGCAGTATTTT. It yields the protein CASSPGLPTDTQYF. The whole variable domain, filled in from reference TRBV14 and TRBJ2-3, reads EAGVTQFPSHSVIEKGQTVTLRCDPISGHDNLYWYRRVMGKEIKFLLHFVKESKQDESGMPNNRFLAERTGGTYSTLKVQPAELEDSGVYFCASSPGLPTDTQYFGPGTRLTVL.

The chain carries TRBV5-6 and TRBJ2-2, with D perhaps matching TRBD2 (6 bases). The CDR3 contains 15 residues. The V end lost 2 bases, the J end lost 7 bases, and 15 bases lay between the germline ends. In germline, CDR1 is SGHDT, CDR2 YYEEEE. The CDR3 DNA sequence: TGTGCCAGCAGCTTTGGGCTCGGGGGTAGCGGGGAGCTGTTTTTT. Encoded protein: CASSFGLGGSGELFF.

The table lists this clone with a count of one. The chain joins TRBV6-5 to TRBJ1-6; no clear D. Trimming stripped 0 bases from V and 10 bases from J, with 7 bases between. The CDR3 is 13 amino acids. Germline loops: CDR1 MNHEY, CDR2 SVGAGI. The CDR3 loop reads CASSYSTTSPLHF. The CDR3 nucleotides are TGTGCCAGCAGTTACTCGACAACGTCACCCCTCCACTTT.

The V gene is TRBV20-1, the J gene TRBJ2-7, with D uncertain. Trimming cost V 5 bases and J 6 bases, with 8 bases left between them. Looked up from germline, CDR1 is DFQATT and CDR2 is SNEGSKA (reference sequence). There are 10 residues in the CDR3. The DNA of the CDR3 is TGCAGTGCTGGCCCGGGCGAGCAGTACTTC. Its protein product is CSAGPGEQYF.

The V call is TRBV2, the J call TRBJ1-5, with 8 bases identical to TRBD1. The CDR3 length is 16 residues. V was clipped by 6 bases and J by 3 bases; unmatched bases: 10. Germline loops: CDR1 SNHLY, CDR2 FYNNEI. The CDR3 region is CASSGRDRSPNQPQHF. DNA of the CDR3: TGTGCCAGCAGCGGGCGGGACAGGTCCCCCAATCAGCCCCAGCATTTT. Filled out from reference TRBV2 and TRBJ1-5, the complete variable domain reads EPEVTQTPSHQVTQMGQEVILRCVPISNHLYFYWYRQILGQKVEFLVSFYNNEISEKSEIFDDQFSVERPDGSNFTLKIRSTKLEDSAMYFCASSGRDRSPNQPQHFGDGTRLSIL.

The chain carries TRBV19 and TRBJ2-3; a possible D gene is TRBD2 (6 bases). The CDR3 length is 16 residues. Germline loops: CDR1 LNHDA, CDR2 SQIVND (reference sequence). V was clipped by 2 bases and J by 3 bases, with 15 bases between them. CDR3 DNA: TGTGCCAGTAGTATAAGCCAGCAGCGGGCTACAGATACGCAGTATTTT. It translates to CASSISQQRATDTQYF.

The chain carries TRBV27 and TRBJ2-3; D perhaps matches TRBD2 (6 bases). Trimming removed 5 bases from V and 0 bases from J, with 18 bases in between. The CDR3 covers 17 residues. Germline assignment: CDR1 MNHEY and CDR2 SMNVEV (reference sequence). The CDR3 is CASSLYPLATSTDTQYF. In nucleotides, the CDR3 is TGTGCCAGCAGTCTATACCCCCTAGCGACTAGCACAGATACGCAGTATTTT.

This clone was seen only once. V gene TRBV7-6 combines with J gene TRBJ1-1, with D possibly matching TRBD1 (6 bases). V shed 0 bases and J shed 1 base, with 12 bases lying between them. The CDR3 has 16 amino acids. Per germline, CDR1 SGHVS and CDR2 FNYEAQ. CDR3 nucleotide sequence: TGTGCCAGCAGCTTAGCCAGACAGGCGAGGAACACTGAAGCTTTCTTT. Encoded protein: CASSLARQARNTEAFF.

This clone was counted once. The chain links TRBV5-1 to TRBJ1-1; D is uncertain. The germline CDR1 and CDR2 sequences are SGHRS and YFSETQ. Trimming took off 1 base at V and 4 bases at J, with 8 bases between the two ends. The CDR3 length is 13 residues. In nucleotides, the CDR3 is TGCGCCAGCAGCTTGTCGACTGTCACTGAAGCTTTCTTT. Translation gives CASSLSTVTEAFF.

The CDR3 region has the DNA TGCGCCAGCAGCGCCAGGGACTACGAGCAGTACTTC. Encoded protein: CASSARDYEQYF. The chain couples TRBV5-1 to TRBJ2-5, with D possibly matching TRBD1 (5 bases). The DNA matches TRBJ2-7 better at its end, which makes the J call doubtful. CDR1 is SGHRS, CDR2 YFSETQ, per germline. This CDR3 has 12 residues.

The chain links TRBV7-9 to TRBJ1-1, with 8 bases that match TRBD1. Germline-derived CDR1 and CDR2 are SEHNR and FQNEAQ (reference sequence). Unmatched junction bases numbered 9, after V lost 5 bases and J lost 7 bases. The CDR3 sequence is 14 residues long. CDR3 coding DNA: TGTGCCAGCAGCCTGAACCAGGGGGCAGGTGAAGCTTTCTTT. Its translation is CASSLNQGAGEAFF.

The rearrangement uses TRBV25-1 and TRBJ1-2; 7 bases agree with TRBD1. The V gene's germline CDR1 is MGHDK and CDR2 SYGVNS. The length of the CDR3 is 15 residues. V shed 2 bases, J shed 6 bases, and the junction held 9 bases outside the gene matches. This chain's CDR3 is CASSERHRGVHGYTF. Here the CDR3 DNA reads TGTGCCAGCAGTGAACGGCACAGGGGAGTTCATGGCTACACCTTC.